This is a list of T cell receptor beta chains from one sample in a study of cytomegalovirus exposure and HLA in healthy donors. Some clones are missing from TCRdb's copy, which holds only in-frame ones; the method was immunoSEQ multiplex PCR. Of about 110,000 clones listed, around 84% are singletons. The sample consisted of PBMCs. These receptors all come from a woman between 25 and 40 years old in good health and CMV-seronegative. Each CDR3 is given with its conserved first and last residue. A D gene is named only where the DNA matches it firmly. Size is stated for part of the rows, as once, few or many counts, or as a class when the clone is expanded.

J gene: TRBJ1-5; V gene: TRBV18; D gene: TRBD1; CDR3 length: 16; clone size: NA; CDR3 DNA: TGTGCCAGCTCACCTTCCCCGACAGGGGGCAATCAGCCCCAGCATTTT; CDR3 protein: CASSPSPTGGNQPQHF
J gene: TRBJ1-5; V gene: TRBV6-1; D gene: NA; CDR3 length: 14; clone size: NA; CDR3 DNA: TGTGCCAGCAGTGAACACGGGATCAATCAGCCCCAGCATTTT; CDR3 protein: CASSEHGINQPQHF
J gene: TRBJ1-2; V gene: TRBV19; D gene: TRBD1; CDR3 length: 14; clone size: NA; CDR3 DNA: TGTGCCAGTAGCAACCCGGGACAGGCGTATGGCTACACCTTC; CDR3 protein: CASSNPGQAYGYTF
J gene: TRBJ1-6; V gene: TRBV7-9; D gene: NA; CDR3 length: 13; clone size: NA; CDR3 DNA: TGTGCCAGCAGCTTTACAGACCCGGCACCCCTCCACTTT; CDR3 protein: CASSFTDPAPLHF
J gene: TRBJ1-2; V gene: TRBV4-2; D gene: NA; CDR3 length: 15; clone size: NA; CDR3 DNA: TGTGCCAGCAGCCAAGTTCGGGGGGGCTCCTATGGCTACACCTTC; CDR3 protein: CASSQVRGGSYGYTF
J gene: TRBJ2-2; V gene: TRBV7-6; D gene: NA; CDR3 length: 16; clone size: NA; CDR3 DNA: TGTGCCAGCAGCTTAGAGCGGGTGGCCCTCGGCGGGGAGCTGTTTTTT; CDR3 protein: CASSLERVALGGELFF
J gene: TRBJ2-5; V gene: TRBV30; D gene: TRBD1; CDR3 length: 14; clone size: NA; CDR3 DNA: TGTGCCTGGTCCCGGGACAGGGGTCAAGAGACCCAGTACTTC; CDR3 protein: CAWSRDRGQETQYF
J gene: TRBJ2-5; V gene: TRBV6-1; D gene: NA; CDR3 length: 13; clone size: NA; CDR3 DNA: TGTGCCAGCAGTGAACCAGGCCGAGAGACCCAGTACTTC; CDR3 protein: CASSEPGRETQYF
J gene: TRBJ2-5; V gene: TRBV7-8; D gene: NA; CDR3 length: 14; clone size: once; CDR3 DNA: TGTGCCAGCAGCTCAACAGGGCACCAAGAGACCCAGTACTTC; CDR3 protein: CASSSTGHQETQYF
J gene: TRBJ2-7; V gene: TRBV6-5; D gene: NA; CDR3 length: 15; clone size: NA; CDR3 DNA: TGTGCCAGCAGCCGTTCGTATGAGGGCATTTACGAGCAGTACTTC; CDR3 protein: CASSRSYEGIYEQYF
J gene: TRBJ2-7; V gene: TRBV28; D gene: NA; CDR3 length: 14; clone size: NA; CDR3 DNA: TGTGCCAGCAGGCCCCCAGCGGAAGCCTACGAGCAGTACTTC; CDR3 protein: CASRPPAEAYEQYF
J gene: TRBJ2-3; V gene: TRBV29-1; D gene: TRBD2; CDR3 length: 17; clone size: NA; CDR3 DNA: TGCAGCGTCCTTGGGCAAACTAGCGGGGCTAGGACAGATACGCAGTATTTT; CDR3 protein: CSVLGQTSGARTDTQYF
J gene: TRBJ2-5; V gene: TRBV29-1; D gene: NA; CDR3 length: 14; clone size: NA; CDR3 DNA: TGCAGCGTTGATACTTGGACAGCCCAAGAGACCCAGTACTTC; CDR3 protein: CSVDTWTAQETQYF
J gene: TRBJ1-6; V gene: TRBV7-6; D gene: NA; CDR3 length: 13; clone size: NA; CDR3 DNA: TGTGCCAGCAGCAGGGACATTAATTCACCCCTCCACTTT; CDR3 protein: CASSRDINSPLHF
J gene: TRBJ1-2; V gene: TRBV27; D gene: TRBD1; CDR3 length: 15; clone size: NA; CDR3 DNA: TGTGCCAGCACAAATACAGGGGGCCCTAACTATGGCTACACCTTC; CDR3 protein: CASTNTGGPNYGYTF
J gene: TRBJ2-7; V gene: TRBV5-4; D gene: NA; CDR3 length: 13; clone size: NA; CDR3 DNA: TGTGCCAGCCGGGCAGGACTGTCACGGGAGCAGTACTTC; CDR3 protein: CASRAGLSREQYF
J gene: TRBJ1-1; V gene: TRBV18; D gene: TRBD1; CDR3 length: 14; clone size: NA; CDR3 DNA: TGTGCCAGCTCACGGGACAGGGGGAACACTGAAGCTTTCTTT; CDR3 protein: CASSRDRGNTEAFF
J gene: TRBJ1-2; V gene: TRBV25-1; D gene: NA; CDR3 length: 13; clone size: NA; CDR3 DNA: TGTGCCAGCAGTGAGGAGTTGGGCTATGGCTACACCTTC; CDR3 protein: CASSEELGYGYTF
J gene: TRBJ1-1; V gene: TRBV19; D gene: NA; CDR3 length: 14; clone size: once; CDR3 DNA: TGTGCCAGTAGTATAGGTGCGGGGCTGGGTGAAGCTTTCTTT; CDR3 protein: CASSIGAGLGEAFF
J gene: TRBJ1-1; V gene: TRBV6-1; D gene: NA; CDR3 length: 14; clone size: NA; CDR3 DNA: TGTGCCAGCAGTCGACAGGAAGGGGCCACTGAAGCTTTCTTT; CDR3 protein: CASSRQEGATEAFF
J gene: TRBJ1-4; V gene: TRBV6-1; D gene: NA; CDR3 length: 15; clone size: NA; CDR3 DNA: TGTGCCAGCAGTCTCCGGACAGCCAGCAATGAAAAACTGTTTTTT; CDR3 protein: CASSLRTASNEKLFF
J gene: TRBJ2-7; V gene: TRBV4-3; D gene: TRBD1; CDR3 length: 13; clone size: NA; CDR3 DNA: TGCGCCAGCAGCCAGCAGACAGGGGGCGAGCAGTACTTC; CDR3 protein: CASSQQTGGEQYF
J gene: TRBJ1-1; V gene: TRBV5-1; D gene: NA; CDR3 length: 11; clone size: NA; CDR3 DNA: TGCGCCAGCAGCTTCAATACAGATACTTTCTTT; CDR3 protein: CASSFNTDTFF
J gene: TRBJ2-7; V gene: TRBV14; D gene: NA; CDR3 length: 14; clone size: NA; CDR3 DNA: TGTGCCAGCAGCCAAGGCCACGCAGGCTACGAGCAGTACTTC; CDR3 protein: CASSQGHAGYEQYF
J gene: TRBJ1-1; V gene: TRBV2; D gene: NA; CDR3 length: 15; clone size: NA; CDR3 DNA: TGTGCCAGCAGTGAAGGAGGGCGGACGAACACTGAAGCTTTCTTT; CDR3 protein: CASSEGGRTNTEAFF
J gene: TRBJ2-3; V gene: TRBV5-1; D gene: TRBD1; CDR3 length: 16; clone size: few; CDR3 DNA: TGCGCCAGCAGCGTGGGGACAGGGACTAGCACAGATACGCAGTATTTT; CDR3 protein: CASSVGTGTSTDTQYF
J gene: TRBJ2-3; V gene: TRBV19; D gene: TRBD1; CDR3 length: 14; clone size: once; CDR3 DNA: TGTGCCAGTGAAGGACAGGGGGCAACAGATACGCAGTATTTT; CDR3 protein: CASEGQGATDTQYF
J gene: TRBJ1-4; V gene: TRBV2; D gene: NA; CDR3 length: 16; clone size: NA; CDR3 DNA: TGTGCCAGCACTCGAAAACGGTCGTATGATAATGAAAAACTGTTTTTT; CDR3 protein: CASTRKRSYDNEKLFF
J gene: TRBJ2-1; V gene: TRBV7-3; D gene: NA; CDR3 length: 15; clone size: NA; CDR3 DNA: TGTGCCAGCAGCCTAGGTGGGTCGAGGAACAATGAGCAGTTCTTC; CDR3 protein: CASSLGGSRNNEQFF
J gene: TRBJ1-1; V gene: TRBV25-1; D gene: NA; CDR3 length: 15; clone size: NA; CDR3 DNA: TGTGCCAGCAGTGAATCGCCGGGGGATAACACTGAAGCTTTCTTT; CDR3 protein: CASSESPGDNTEAFF
J gene: TRBJ1-5; V gene: TRBV28; D gene: TRBD1; CDR3 length: 15; clone size: NA; CDR3 DNA: TGTGCCACCAATCCGGGACAGGGGCGAAATCAGCCCCAGCATTTT; CDR3 protein: CATNPGQGRNQPQHF
J gene: TRBJ1-1; V gene: TRBV9; D gene: NA; CDR3 length: 14; clone size: NA; CDR3 DNA: TGTGCCAGCAGCGTAGCTGTACAGAACACTGAAGCTTTCTTT; CDR3 protein: CASSVAVQNTEAFF
J gene: TRBJ1-2; V gene: TRBV30; D gene: NA; CDR3 length: 14; clone size: NA; CDR3 DNA: TGTGCCTGGAGTGTAATCCGGTCATCGGGAGGCTACACCTTC; CDR3 protein: CAWSVIRSSGGYTF
J gene: TRBJ1-2; V gene: TRBV7-9; D gene: NA; CDR3 length: 14; clone size: NA; CDR3 DNA: TGTGCCAGCAGCGGCGCTTGGGAGGGCTATGGCTACACCTTC; CDR3 protein: CASSGAWEGYGYTF
J gene: TRBJ2-1; V gene: TRBV19; D gene: NA; CDR3 length: 14; clone size: once; CDR3 DNA: TGTGCCAGTAAGGGGTGGCGGGGAGACAATGAGCAGTTCTTC; CDR3 protein: CASKGWRGDNEQFF
J gene: TRBJ2-1; V gene: TRBV5-1; D gene: NA; CDR3 length: 16; clone size: NA; CDR3 DNA: TGCGCCAGCAGCTTGGTTGGGGGGGGGCTTAAGAATGAGCAGTTCTTC; CDR3 protein: CASSLVGGGLKNEQFF
J gene: TRBJ1-4; V gene: TRBV28; D gene: NA; CDR3 length: 11; clone size: NA; CDR3 DNA: TGTGCCACCGTAGCTAATGAAAAACTGTTTTTT; CDR3 protein: CATVANEKLFF
J gene: TRBJ2-7; V gene: TRBV28; D gene: TRBD1; CDR3 length: 13; clone size: once; CDR3 DNA: TGTGCCAGCAGAGAGGACAGGGGATACGAGCAGTACTTC; CDR3 protein: CASREDRGYEQYF
J gene: TRBJ2-6; V gene: TRBV7-9; D gene: TRBD2; CDR3 length: 18; clone size: few; CDR3 DNA: TGTGCCAGCAGCCACTTTGGGAGGGGTATTACTGGGGCCAACGTCCTGACTTTC; CDR3 protein: CASSHFGRGITGANVLTF
J gene: TRBJ1-2; V gene: TRBV23-1; D gene: NA; CDR3 length: 14; clone size: NA; CDR3 DNA: TGCGCCAGCAGTCAAAGTCGACAACTAGTGCGCTACACCTTC; CDR3 protein: CASSQSRQLVRYTF
J gene: TRBJ1-4; V gene: TRBV30; D gene: NA; CDR3 length: 13; clone size: NA; CDR3 DNA: TGTGCCTGGAACTACAGGGATCATGAAAAACTGTTTTTT; CDR3 protein: CAWNYRDHEKLFF
J gene: TRBJ2-7; V gene: TRBV7-9; D gene: TRBD1; CDR3 length: 13; clone size: NA; CDR3 DNA: TGTGCCAGTGGGAGACAGGGGAGTAACGAGCAGTACTTC; CDR3 protein: CASGRQGSNEQYF
J gene: TRBJ2-1; V gene: TRBV5-6; D gene: NA; CDR3 length: 15; clone size: NA; CDR3 DNA: TGTGCCAGCAGCTTGGACTCGCACTCCTACAATGAGCAGTTCTTC; CDR3 protein: CASSLDSHSYNEQFF
J gene: TRBJ1-4; V gene: TRBV20-1; D gene: TRBD1; CDR3 length: 11; clone size: few; CDR3 DNA: TGCAGTGCGCGCACACCGGGACAGTCGTTTTTT; CDR3 protein: CSARTPGQSFF
J gene: TRBJ2-1; V gene: TRBV1; D gene: NA; CDR3 length: 18; clone size: NA; CDR3 DNA: TGCACCAGCAGCCAAGATCTTTCCCACTCCGGGGGTTACAATGAGCAGTTCTTC; CDR3 protein: CTSSQDLSHSGGYNEQFF
J gene: TRBJ2-7; V gene: TRBV6-5; D gene: TRBD1; CDR3 length: 14; clone size: NA; CDR3 DNA: TGTGCCAGCAGCCCGGGACAGGGGCTTAACGAGCAGTACTTC; CDR3 protein: CASSPGQGLNEQYF
J gene: TRBJ2-3; V gene: TRBV30; D gene: NA; CDR3 length: 15; clone size: few; CDR3 DNA: TGTGCCTGGAGTGCCTTGACAGTCGTCTCAGATACGCAGTATTTT; CDR3 protein: CAWSALTVVSDTQYF
J gene: TRBJ2-7; V gene: TRBV7-2; D gene: TRBD2; CDR3 length: 16; clone size: NA; CDR3 DNA: TGTGCCAGCAGCTTAGAAGGGACTAGCGGGAGCTACGAGCAGTACTTC; CDR3 protein: CASSLEGTSGSYEQYF
J gene: TRBJ1-2; V gene: TRBV5-4; D gene: TRBD1; CDR3 length: 15; clone size: NA; CDR3 DNA: TGTGCCAGCAGTCCTTTGGGACAGCCAAACTATGGCTACACCTTC; CDR3 protein: CASSPLGQPNYGYTF
J gene: TRBJ2-7; V gene: TRBV4-1; D gene: NA; CDR3 length: 16; clone size: NA; CDR3 DNA: TGCGCCAGCAGCCAAGATCGAGGAGTTAGCTCCTACGAGCAGTACTTC; CDR3 protein: CASSQDRGVSSYEQYF
J gene: TRBJ1-2; V gene: TRBV7-8; D gene: TRBD1; CDR3 length: 16; clone size: NA; CDR3 DNA: TGTGCCAGCAGCTTAGGGCGGACAGGGCAACGCTATGGCTACACCTTC; CDR3 protein: CASSLGRTGQRYGYTF